One sample yielded the 30 T cell receptor beta chains listed below, sequenced in a study of OX40 agonist ivuxolimab in advanced cancers. Profiling relied on immunoSEQ multiplex PCR, and the TCRdb table lists in-frame clones only, not all of them. The sample contains approximately 52,000 clones, 80% to 85% of which appear only once. The sequences come from CD4+ or CD8+ T cells sorted from blood, collected in a trial of the OX40 agonist ivuxolimab. The receptors were gathered from an adult with an advanced solid tumor such as melanoma, head and neck, liver or kidney cancer.

The sample holds a few counts of this clone. V and J are TRBV7-3 and TRBJ2-2; D unresolved. CDR1 and CDR2 from the germline V gene are SGHTA and FQGTGA. Between the trimmed V and J ends, which lost 0 bases and 5 bases, there was a span of 10 bases. The CDR3 consists of 15 residues. The CDR3 nucleotides read TGTGCCAGCAGCTTAACTCACCAGGAAACCGGGGAGCTGTTTTTT. It specifies CASSLTHQETGELFF.

The gene calls are TRBV7-6 and TRBJ2-3; TRBD2 is a possible D gene (5 bases). CDR1 and CDR2 from the germline V gene are SGHVS and FNYEAQ. V lost 0 bases, J lost 5 bases, and 15 bases lay in between. The CDR3 is 16 amino acids. CDR3 in DNA: TGTGCCAGCAGCTTAGCGCCAGAGGGTAACAGAGATACGCAGTATTTT. The encoded protein is CASSLAPEGNRDTQYF.

The V call is TRBV5-1, the J call TRBJ2-5, with D perhaps matching TRBD1 (5 bases). Trimming shortened V by 2 bases and J by 5 bases, and 10 bases separated the two germline ends. This CDR3 region has 13 residues. CDR1 is SGHRS and CDR2 is YFSETQ in the germline V gene. CDR3 coding DNA: TGCGCCAGCAGCTTCGGGCAGGGCGAGACCCAGTACTTC. It encodes CASSFGQGETQYF.

V and J are TRBV6-5 and TRBJ2-5; 7 bases fit TRBD1. V lost 6 bases and J lost 13; bases outside the gene matches: 17. The CDR3 is made up of 14 amino acids. The V gene's germline CDR1 is MNHEY and CDR2 SVGAGI. The DNA of the CDR3 is TGTGCCAGCAGAGATAAGGGGCCATCGAGGACAGGGTACTTC. Protein product: CASRDKGPSRTGYF.

This clone was seen once. Germline and junction disagree at one end, which may indicate a read error. This chain uses TRBV10-3 with TRBJ2-1, with 11 positions matching TRBD2. Germline CDR1 is ENHRY and CDR2 is SYGVKD. The CDR3 extends over 12 amino acids. The CDR3 is CAISEVAGGRLF. CDR3 in DNA: TGTGCCATCAGTGAGGTAGCGGGGGGGCGTCTCTTC.

This chain uses TRBV9 with TRBJ2-3, with 7 bases lining up with TRBD1. Germline CDR1 is SGDLS and CDR2 is YYNGEE. The CDR3 runs to 16 residues. V lost 0 bases to trimming and J lost 4 bases; unmatched junction nucleotides: 8. CDR3 coding DNA: TGTGCCAGCAGCGTAGGAATATCTCAGGGGGCAGATACGCAGTATTTT. Its translation is CASSVGISQGADTQYF.

The chain links TRBV5-4 to TRBJ1-5; 7 nucleotides match TRBD1. The length of the CDR3 is 14 residues. Germline V lookup: CDR1 SGHNT, CDR2 YYREEE (reference sequence). The V and J ends lost 2 bases and 5 bases, in that order; junction bases with no gene match: 4. The CDR3 sequence is CASSLLGTDQPQHF. The CDR3 DNA is TGTGCCAGCAGCTTATTGGGGACAGATCAGCCCCAGCATTTT.

The chain uses TRBV7-9 and TRBJ2-2; 10 nucleotides align to TRBD2. CDR1 and CDR2 (germline): SEHNR, FQNEAQ (reference sequence). The CDR3 has 15 residues. V shed 10 bases, J shed 5 bases, and the junction held 10 bases outside the gene matches. CDR3 DNA: TGTGCCACCCACGTAGCGGGGGGAAAAACCGGGGAGCTGTTTTTT. It encodes CATHVAGGKTGELFF.

V usage is TRBV4-2 and J usage is TRBJ1-2, with TRBD1 matching 7 bases. Germline V CDR1 and CDR2: LGHNA, YNFKEQ. Trimming removed 0 bases from V and 4 bases from J; junction bases left unmatched: 2. The CDR3 has 14 amino acids. The DNA of the CDR3 is TGTGCCAGCAGCCAAGATCAGGGGGGCTATGGCTACACCTTC. It yields the protein CASSQDQGGYGYTF.

This chain links TRBV28 with TRBJ2-7; TRBD1 agrees at 8 bases. Germline CDR1 and CDR2: MDHEN and SYDVKM. With 5 bases clipped from V and 6 bases from J, the junction kept 9 bases outside the gene matches. This CDR3 contains 14 residues. CDR3 region: CASSTLDRGGEQYF. The CDR3 nucleotides are TGTGCCAGCAGTACACTCGACAGGGGAGGCGAGCAGTACTTC.

V and J are TRBV11-3 and TRBJ2-1; D gene unclear. The V gene's germline CDR1 is SGHNT and CDR2 YENEEA. Trimming stripped 0 bases from V and 7 bases from J, with 1 base between. The CDR3 consists of 11 residues. CDR3 sequence (DNA): TGTGCCAGCAGCTTAGATAATGAGCAGTTCTTC. Translating it yields CASSLDNEQFF.

The CDR3 region is CASSATGADNQPQHF. CDR3 nucleotides: TGTGCCAGCAGTGCCACAGGGGCCGATAATCAGCCCCAGCATTTT. This chain joins TRBV6-5 and TRBJ1-5, with 7 bases matching TRBD1. The ends lost 5 bases at V and 4 bases at J; junction bases unmatched: 8. The germline CDR1 and CDR2 sequences are MNHEY and SVGAGI. This CDR3 has 15 amino acids.

V and J are TRBV6-1 and TRBJ1-6; the match to TRBD1 covers 10 bases. Per the germline V gene, CDR1 is MNHNS and CDR2 is SASEGT. J was trimmed by 8 bases and V by 0 bases; bases with no gene match: 4. The CDR3 has 16 residues. CDR3 protein: CASSEARGTGDSPLHF. CDR3 nucleotides: TGTGCCAGCAGTGAAGCTAGGGGGACAGGGGATTCACCCCTCCACTTT.

CDR3 coding DNA: TGTGCCTGGAATCTCAGGGGGCGCCTGGATTCACCCCTCCACTTT. As protein: CAWNLRGRLDSPLHF. This chain links TRBV30 with TRBJ1-6; 8 nucleotides align to TRBD1. The V gene's germline CDR1 is GTSNPN and CDR2 SVGIG (reference sequence). V shed 4 bases and J 8 bases; nucleotides not matched to a gene: 10. The CDR3 runs 15 residues. The full variable domain, with the rest looked up from reference TRBV30 and TRBJ1-6, is SQTIHQWPATLVQPVGSPLSLECTVEGTSNPNLYWYRQAAGRGLQLLFYSVGIGQISSEVPQNLSASRPQDRQFILSSKKLLLSDSGFYLCAWNLRGRLDSPLHFGNGTRLTVT.

The CDR3 region is CASSLSSGGNTDTQYF. The CDR3 bases are TGTGCCAGCAGCTTATCCAGCGGGGGGAACACAGATACGCAGTATTTT. This rearrangement joins TRBV7-9 to TRBJ2-3, with 9 bases identical to TRBD2. Per germline, CDR1 SEHNR and CDR2 FQNEAQ (reference sequence). V dropped 2 bases and J dropped 2; count of bases not matched to a gene: 5. CDR3 length: 16 amino acids.

Only one count was recorded for this clone. V is TRBV6-1 and J is TRBJ1-2, with 9 bases fitting TRBD1. Germline assignment: CDR1 MNHNS and CDR2 SASEGT. J gave up 7 bases and V 5 bases, and 11 bases lay outside the gene matches. This CDR3 has 15 residues. In DNA form, the CDR3 reads TGTGCCAGCAGTAACCGGGACAGGGTTTTTCCTGGCTACACCTTC. Translation: CASSNRDRVFPGYTF.

The chain has TRBV5-4 and TRBJ2-3, with TRBD1 matching over 8 bases. From germline, CDR1 is SGHNT and CDR2 YYREEE (reference sequence). This CDR3 is built from 14 residues. Trimming removed 6 bases from V and 1 base from J; junction bases left unmatched: 4. The CDR3 sequence is CASMTGDGTDTQYF. The CDR3 coding sequence is TGTGCCAGCATGACAGGGGACGGCACAGATACGCAGTATTTT.

The chain combines TRBV30 with TRBJ2-2, with TRBD2 matching 11 bases. With 2 bases clipped from V and 5 bases from J, the junction kept 10 bases outside the gene matches. Germline CDR1 reads GTSNPN; CDR2 reads SVGIG (reference sequence). The CDR3 covers 17 residues. CDR3 loop: CAWSRTRTSGSTGELFF. The CDR3 DNA reads TGTGCCTGGAGTCGCACTCGGACTAGCGGGTCTACCGGGGAGCTGTTTTTT.

The gene calls are TRBV15 and TRBJ2-7; no clear D. The V end lost 0 bases, the J end lost 0 bases, and 9 bases lay between the germline ends. The germline CDR1 and CDR2 sequences are LNHNV and YYDKDF (reference sequence). The CDR3 extends over 15 amino acids. In DNA form, the CDR3 reads TGTGCCACCAGCAGAGATTCGGCGAGCTCCTACGAGCAGTACTTC. Translating gives CATSRDSASSYEQYF.

V and J are TRBV7-2 and TRBJ2-1; 7 bases fit TRBD2. The V gene's germline CDR1 is SGHTA and CDR2 FQGNSA. The CDR3 length is 15 residues. J was trimmed by 7 bases and V by 4 bases; bases with no gene match: 10. DNA of the CDR3: TGTGCCAGCAGCTGGGCCGGGACTACTGGAAATGAGCAGTTCTTC. The encoded protein is CASSWAGTTGNEQFF.

V usage is TRBV5-1 and J usage is TRBJ2-1, with TRBD1 matching 7 bases. In germline, CDR1 is SGHRS, CDR2 YFSETQ. V shed 1 base and J 0 bases; nucleotides not matched to a gene: 4. The CDR3 has 16 amino acids. CDR3 sequence: CASSLLTGLSYNEQFF. For the CDR3, the DNA is TGCGCCAGCAGCTTGCTGACAGGGCTCTCCTACAATGAGCAGTTCTTC.

The sample holds one count of this clone. CDR3 coding DNA: TGCGCCAGCAGCTTCGGGAGGACTCAGGCTGAAGCTTTCTTT. This gives the protein CASSFGRTQAEAFF. The chain is built from TRBV5-1 and TRBJ1-1; D ambiguous. This CDR3 region has 14 residues. V lost 2 bases and J 6 bases, leaving 14 bases between the germline ends. CDR1 and CDR2 (germline): SGHRS, YFSETQ.

This chain uses TRBV20-1 with TRBJ1-2; D unresolved. The CDR3 totals 11 residues. The V gene's germline CDR1 is DFQATT and CDR2 SNEGSKA (reference sequence). Trimming removed 8 bases from V and 8 bases from J, with 15 bases in between. The CDR3 spells CSSDPTWGYTF. For the CDR3, the DNA is TGCAGTTCTGACCCGACCTGGGGCTACACCTTC.

This chain links TRBV7-2 with TRBJ2-5, with a tentative D call TRBD2 (6 bases). Trimming took 4 bases from V and 2 from J, leaving 17 bases between them. The CDR3 consists of 16 residues. Germline V gives CDR1 SGHTA, CDR2 FQGNSA. The CDR3 nucleotides are TGTGCCAGCAGCTACAATGCGGGGACGGGGCAAGAGACCCAGTACTTC. Encoded protein: CASSYNAGTGQETQYF.

The DNA of the CDR3 is TGTGCCTGGAGTGTAGACTACGAGCAGTACTTC. It codes for CAWSVDYEQYF. J is TRBJ2-7 and V is TRBV30, with D hard to call. Trimming cost V 0 bases and J 3 bases, with 3 bases left between them. Germline V gene sequence: CDR1 GTSNPN, CDR2 SVGIG (reference sequence). CDR3 size: 11 residues.

As DNA, the CDR3 is TGCGCCAGCAGCCAGAAGGGAGCCGGGACAGAGTCCAATGATCAGCAGTTCTTC. Its protein is CASSQKGAGTESNDQQFF. This chain joins TRBV4-1 and TRBJ2-1, with TRBD1 identical over 7 bases. Germline values: CDR1 MGHRA, CDR2 YSYEKL. V gave up 3 bases and J gave up 11 bases; unmatched junction bases: 22. This CDR3 has 18 amino acids.

The V gene is TRBV7-9, the J gene TRBJ2-7, with D possibly being TRBD1 (6 bases). Trimming pared 3 bases from V and 0 bases from J, leaving 12 bases between. The CDR3 is 15 amino acids. Germline values: CDR1 SEHNR, CDR2 FQNEAQ (reference sequence). CDR3 DNA: TGTGCCAGCAGCTTTCAGGGGACGTTCTCCTACGAGCAGTACTTC. Amino acids: CASSFQGTFSYEQYF.

The chain couples TRBV7-2 to TRBJ1-6; D ambiguous. V gave up 5 bases and J gave up 10 bases, with 18 bases separating them. The germline V gene encodes CDR1 SGHTA and CDR2 FQGNSA. The CDR3 has 15 residues. The CDR3 reads CASSLKWEKGSPLHF. The CDR3 bases are TGTGCCAGCAGCCTTAAATGGGAAAAAGGGTCACCCCTCCACTTT.

The V gene is TRBV5-1, the J gene TRBJ1-3; the D is unclear. CDR3 length: 14 amino acids. V was pared by 7 bases and J by 4 bases, with 15 bases between. Germline V lookup: CDR1 SGHRS, CDR2 YFSETQ. The CDR3 DNA is TGCGCCAGCCTAGACCGAGGACGGGGAAACACCATATATTTT. Translating it yields CASLDRGRGNTIYF.

CDR3 coding DNA: TGTGCCAGTTACCGGAACACTGAAGCTTTCTTT. It codes for CASYRNTEAFF. This sequence joins TRBV27 and TRBJ1-1, with D uncertain. The CDR3 totals 11 residues. The germline V gene encodes CDR1 MNHEY and CDR2 SMNVEV (reference sequence). V lost 9 bases, J lost 1 base, and 6 bases lay in between.